These 18 T cell receptor beta chains were sequenced from one sample in a study of preoperative IRX-2 immunotherapy in early breast cancer. Libraries were prepared by immunoSEQ multiplex PCR; TCRdb keeps only in-frame clonotypes and omits some of them. Altogether about 19,000 clones are present, 70% to 90% being singletons, with the ten largest covering over 1%. Treatment meaning: preoperative locoregional IRX-2 cytokine immunotherapy. The sequences come from lymph node tissue, collected after IRX-2 immunotherapy. The receptors come from a human donor with breast cancer.

V and J are TRBV6-8 and TRBJ2-7, with unresolved D. Germline V gene lookup returns CDR1 MNHGY and CDR2 SAAAGT. V was shortened by 0 bases and J by 3 bases, with 9 bases between the two germline ends. The CDR3 is 14 residues long. As DNA, the CDR3 is TGTGCCAGCAGTTACTCCGCGACACACTACGAGCAGTACTTC. The encoded protein is CASSYSATHYEQYF.

The chain couples TRBV19 to TRBJ2-5; 14 bases align to TRBD2. The CDR3 sequence is 17 residues long. CDR1 and CDR2 (germline): LNHDA, SQIVND (reference sequence). V was clipped by 6 bases and J by 6 bases; unmatched bases: 12. The CDR3 here is CASRKSRTSGGRKTQYF. DNA for the CDR3: TGTGCCAGTAGAAAGAGCCGGACTAGCGGGGGGAGGAAGACCCAGTACTTC.

This sequence joins TRBV18 and TRBJ2-5; no reliable D call. Germline V gene lookup returns CDR1 KGHSH and CDR2 LQKENI. The CDR3 has 14 residues. V was pared by 3 bases and J by 2 bases, with 10 bases between. DNA for the CDR3: TGTGCCAGCTCACCTAGGACGACACAAGAGACCCAGTACTTC. Protein product: CASSPRTTQETQYF. The complete variable domain, with remaining parts taken from reference TRBV18 and TRBJ2-5, reads NAGVMQNPRHLVRRRGQEARLRCSPMKGHSHVYWYRQLPEEGLKFMVYLQKENIIDESGMPKERFSAEFPKEGPSILRIQQVVRGDSAAYFCASSPRTTQETQYFGPGTRLLVL.

CDR3 residues: CASSQESESPNTEAFF. The CDR3, as DNA: TGCGCCAGCAGCCAAGAGAGTGAGAGTCCGAACACTGAAGCTTTCTTT. The chain combines TRBV4-1 with TRBJ1-1; D is unclear. The V and J ends lost 0 bases and 1 base respectively, with 12 bases between them. CDR3 length: 16 residues. Germline V CDR1 and CDR2: MGHRA, YSYEKL.

The sample holds one count of this clone. V is TRBV5-1 and J is TRBJ2-7, with D unresolved. This CDR3 comprises 14 residues. CDR1 is SGHRS, CDR2 YFSETQ, per germline. V dropped 4 bases and J dropped 3 bases, with 14 bases sitting between them. In DNA form, the CDR3 reads TGCGCCAGCAGCCTCCGCGGAGAAAACTACGAGCAGTACTTC. Protein product: CASSLRGENYEQYF.

This clone was recorded a few times. The chain carries TRBV15 and TRBJ2-1, with D hard to call. The V end lost 7 bases, the J end lost 2 bases, and 18 bases lay between the germline ends. CDR1 and CDR2 from the germline V gene are LNHNV and YYDKDF (reference sequence). This CDR3 region has 16 residues. The CDR3 sequence is CATTSHLGFPYNEQFF. The CDR3 DNA reads as TGTGCCACCACTTCTCACCTAGGGTTTCCCTACAATGAGCAGTTCTTC.

This sequence joins TRBV7-7 and TRBJ2-6; D is undetermined. V was shortened by 5 bases and J by 6 bases, with 17 bases between the two germline ends. Germline V gene sequence: CDR1 SSHAT, CDR2 FNYEAQ (reference sequence). This CDR3 comprises 16 residues. The CDR3 reads CASSPMAIASANVLTF. The CDR3 nucleotides are TGTGCCAGCAGCCCAATGGCGATTGCTTCGGCCAACGTCCTGACTTTC.

The CDR3 DNA reads TGCAGCGTCCCCTCCCAGGCTTCATCCTACAATGAGCAGTTCTTC. Translating gives CSVPSQASSYNEQFF. The rearrangement joins TRBV29-1 to TRBJ2-1, with no clear D. With 6 bases removed from V and 1 base from J, the gap between germline ends came to 16 bases. The CDR3 loop spans 15 amino acids. The germline gives CDR1 SQVTM, CDR2 ANQGSEA.

The chain recombines TRBV10-3 with TRBJ2-5, with D uncertain. This CDR3 comprises 13 residues. V lost 0 bases and J 9 bases, leaving 11 bases between the germline ends. The germline V gene encodes CDR1 ENHRY and CDR2 SYGVKD. The CDR3 DNA is TGTGCCATCAGTGAGTCGGTGGTCCCGGCCCAGTACTTC. Translation gives CAISESVVPAQYF.

The CDR3 loop reads CASRGLTNEKLFF. The CDR3, as DNA: TGTGCCAGCAGGGGTCTAACTAATGAAAAACTGTTTTTT. The J gene is TRBJ1-4, the V gene TRBV6-9; D unresolved. This CDR3 is 13 amino acids long. V was shortened by 6 bases and J by 1 base, with 6 bases between the two germline ends. Germline values: CDR1 MNHGY, CDR2 SVAAGI.

J is TRBJ2-1 and V is TRBV11-3; the match to TRBD2 covers 9 bases. V shed 5 bases and J 0 bases; nucleotides not matched to a gene: 8. Germline loops: CDR1 SGHNT, CDR2 YENEEA. The CDR3 runs 17 residues. The CDR3 sequence: CASSGILAGRSYNEQFF. CDR3 coding DNA: TGTGCCAGCAGCGGCATTCTAGCGGGACGCTCCTACAATGAGCAGTTCTTC.

J is TRBJ2-5 and V is TRBV6-8; 8 bases agree with TRBD1. The CDR3 has 18 residues. Germline V lookup: CDR1 MNHGY, CDR2 SAAAGT. Germline trimming cut 5 bases from V and 5 bases from J; bases unmatched to any gene: 19. The chain's CDR3 is CASSVFGDRFLNWETQYF. The CDR3 nucleotides are TGTGCCAGCAGTGTATTTGGGGACAGGTTTTTGAATTGGGAGACCCAGTACTTC.

The chain carries TRBV19 and TRBJ2-1; no clear D gene. This CDR3 contains 12 residues. Germline V CDR1 and CDR2: LNHDA, SQIVND (reference sequence). Trimming took off 4 bases at V and 9 bases at J, with 10 bases between the two ends. The CDR3, as DNA: TGTGCCAGTAGTAGGCCCACGGGTGAGCAGTTCTTC. This sequence encodes CASSRPTGEQFF.

The V gene is TRBV29-1, the J gene TRBJ2-6, with D unclear. V lost 3 bases to trimming and J lost 1 base, with 4 bases between them. The V gene's germline CDR1 is SQVTM and CDR2 ANQGSEA. The CDR3 covers 13 residues. The CDR3 DNA is TGCAGCGTTGAGCGTTCTGGGGCCAACGTCCTGACTTTC. Its protein product is CSVERSGANVLTF.

The V call is TRBV19, the J call TRBJ1-5; possible D gene TRBD1, 6 bases. V lost 0 bases and J 7 bases, leaving 13 bases between the germline ends. The CDR3 runs 15 residues. Germline V gene sequence: CDR1 LNHDA, CDR2 SQIVND (reference sequence). The CDR3 loop reads CASSIEGGWGQPQHF. The CDR3 coding sequence is TGTGCCAGTAGTATAGAAGGGGGTTGGGGGCAGCCCCAGCATTTT.

The rearrangement joins TRBV30 to TRBJ2-5, with 7 nucleotides matching TRBD1. From germline, CDR1 is GTSNPN and CDR2 SVGIG (reference sequence). V lost 3 bases to trimming and J lost 3 bases; unmatched junction nucleotides: 4. This CDR3 has 13 amino acids. This CDR3 reads CAWSNDREETQYF. The CDR3 nucleotides read TGTGCCTGGAGCAATGACAGGGAAGAGACCCAGTACTTC.

Concerning this clone itself: Its ends do not fully match the called genes, so a read error is possible. The chain links TRBV6-8 to TRBJ2-7; TRBD1 matches 9 bases. Per germline, CDR1 MNHGY and CDR2 SAAAGT. This CDR3 contains 15 residues. CDR3 bases: TGTGCCATCAGTGGTTCCGGGACAGGGAGAAACGAGCAGTACTTC. Translating it yields CAISGSGTGRNEQYF.

This rearrangement joins TRBV19 to TRBJ2-1, with a weak D call TRBD2 (7 bases). Trimming took off 10 bases at V and 5 bases at J, with 12 bases between the two ends. Germline V CDR1 and CDR2: LNHDA, SQIVND (reference sequence). The CDR3 contains 12 residues. The DNA of the CDR3 is TGTGCCACTTTCGGGGGGCACAATGAGCAGTTCTTC. Its translation is CATFGGHNEQFF.